The entry that follows covers one T cell receptor beta chain sequence. The clone's antigen remains unknown. Base qualities are not provided; no much larger clone lies one nucleotide away. This specimen's treatment or condition label, per the study, means: in vitro stimulation with specific CMV peptide epitopes to enrich CMV-specific T cells. Sequencing relied on an Illumina HiSeq 1500. Using fastp trimming at Q25 and MiXCR clonotype assembly, TCRdb reanalyzed the public sequencing data and kept in-frame beta chains. Records with the same CDR3 protein are collapsed into one entry carrying the most frequent genes and DNA. Present in this sample are approximately 110,000 distinct CDR3 sequences, under 55% of which were seen just once. Together, the top ten hold 65% to 75% of the sample. The data stem from a study of T cell repertoires in cytomegalovirus infection (dated by TCRdb to between 2018 and 2020). Notes on the research overall: Alongside well-studied HLA-B-restricted epitopes, the peptide stimulations were aimed at recently identified HLA-C-restricted CMV epitopes, whose presentation resists viral immunomodulation. Because public TCR beta signatures pointed to carriage of CMV infection together with the matching HLA type, the HLA type of each donor mattered for the analysis. Points the paper makes about the study in general: Carriers of CMV infection plus the relevant HLA type were discriminated by the cumulative frequency of public TCR beta family members in the study cohort and in an independent roughly 380-donor cohort. In the ex vivo response, HLA-C-restricted CMV-specific TCR beta clonotypes were dominant, and in two of eight donors the single most frequent clonotype came from this HLA-C-restricted group.

Trimming costs V 2 bases and J 1 base, and their ends lie 14 bases apart. Reading from cysteine to phenylalanine, the CDR3 counts 16 amino acids. The only DNA kept is the CDR3, 48 bases in frame from the first base. The rearranged segments are TRBV12-3 or TRBV12-4 and TRBJ1-1, with the D gene call left open. The starting material was CD8+ T cells from cultured PBMCs, obtained from culture after CMV antigen stimulation. This sequence originates from a human donor in good health (CMV status not recorded). Some clones in this sample may be carry-over from other donors' samples. The sequence in DNA is TGTGCCAGCAGTTTATTTAGGGCAGTTTCGAACACTGAAGCTTTCTTT. This encodes CASSLFRAVSNTEAFF.